This TCR beta chain appears in the sequencing data of a study of siplizumab effects on memory and regulatory T cells. The study's findings and limits: Proliferating siplizumab-culture Tregs lacked confirmation of suppressive function. A significant reduction in alloreactive sequences traceable to unstimulated CD4+ memory cells was produced by siplizumab.

Libraries were prepared by immunoSEQ multiplex PCR; TCRdb keeps only in-frame clonotypes and omits some of them. The table includes fewer than 120,000 clones, about nine tenths detected once. Trimming took 0 bases from V and 2 from J, leaving 14 bases between them. The CDR3 totals 16 residues. Looked up from germline, CDR1 is SGHNT and CDR2 is YYREEE (reference sequence). Comment on this clone: Its antigen is undetermined.

Sample: CD4+ T cells sorted from blood. This chain uses TRBV5-4 with TRBJ1-2, with D possibly matching TRBD1 (5 bases). This sequence was found in a human donor in good health. CDR3 region: CASSLEQPAGNYGYTF. For the CDR3, the DNA is TGTGCCAGCAGCTTGGAACAGCCGGCAGGGAACTATGGCTACACCTTC.